This entry describes one TCR beta chain. Those enrolled in Seattle joined during active infection and were followed longitudinally afterward. How the authors handled the data: How many nucleated cells were present was estimated from reference gene primer amplification. Clones were read by immunoSEQ multiplex PCR, and TCRdb kept only the in-frame ones, dropping some. V, J and clone size were drawn from that table, and D and trimming were deduced from the DNA. The table has about 300,000 clones, just over 90% seen once; the top ten hold about 2%. The record originates from a study of blood T cell repertoires in COVID-19. Study in general: Acute and convalescent COVID-19 specimens originated in the United States, Italy and Spain. Sources were T cells, B-cell-depleted T cells, or PBMCs; the material itself was cDNA or gDNA.

The trim removed 0 bases at V and 9 bases at J, leaving 4 bases unmatched. The CDR3 has 14 amino acids. Looked up from germline, CDR1 is LGHNA and CDR2 is YNFKEQ. The specimen sequenced was peripheral blood. This TCR came from a young woman with COVID-19, enrolled during active disease. The rearrangement links TRBV4-2 to TRBJ2-2; 7 bases are a match to TRBD2. The CDR3 protein is CASSQDSRGWELFF. CDR3 in DNA: TGTGCCAGCAGCCAAGATTCGCGGGGGTGGGAGCTGTTTTTT.